This TCR beta chain originates from a study of a mutant IDH1 vaccine in newly diagnosed glioma. The overall study: Beginning 4-6 weeks after radiotherapy alone, or with temozolomide cycles, vaccination took place. The earlier regimen, radiotherapy, temozolomide, or both, was most often both. Of treated patients, about 60% were men and roughly 38% women, averaging roughly 42 years.

Time point given: week 11, during vaccination. Every single dose of the vaccine, 300 ug of mutant IDH1 20-mer peptide, came with topical imiquimod. The junction had 11 bases not matched to a gene; V was cut back by 4 bases and J by 9 bases. CDR1 and CDR2 (germline): SEHNR, FQNEAQ (reference sequence). The CDR3 has 17 amino acids. This clone showed up just a few times. Its antigen is as yet unknown. Repertoires were generated with immunoSEQ multiplex PCR, while TCRdb's copy carries only in-frame clones and drops some. The table lists around 130,000 clones, around four fifths of them singletons. This chain links TRBV7-9 with TRBJ2-1; the match to TRBD2 covers 14 bases. The receptor was derived from a man aged 35-49 years with glioma. The sample in question was PBMCs, obtained from a glioma patient whose treatment included an IDH1 peptide vaccine. The CDR3 reads CASSSGQGLAGDPEQFF. The CDR3 nucleotides are TGTGCCAGCAGCTCCGGACAGGGACTAGCGGGAGACCCTGAGCAGTTCTTC.